The source of this T cell receptor beta chain is a study of blood T cell repertoires in COVID-19. Germline lookup yields CDR1 SQVTM and CDR2 ANQGSEA. The CDR3 loop spans 13 amino acids. V lost 4 bases, J lost 1 base, and 3 bases stayed unmatched. Here immunoSEQ multiplex PCR was the method, and the copy in TCRdb shows in-frame clones only, minus some. The sample has fewer than 4,500 clones; approximately 82% are singletons. The sequence came from a human donor with active or convalescent COVID-19. The donor label of this sample is uncertain. Sequenced sample: peripheral blood. The chain uses TRBV29-1 and TRBJ1-1; TRBD1 matches at 7 bases. CDR3 DNA: TGCAGCGTTGGGGACAGCGCGAACACTGAAGCTTTCTTT. This codes for CSVGDSANTEAFF.